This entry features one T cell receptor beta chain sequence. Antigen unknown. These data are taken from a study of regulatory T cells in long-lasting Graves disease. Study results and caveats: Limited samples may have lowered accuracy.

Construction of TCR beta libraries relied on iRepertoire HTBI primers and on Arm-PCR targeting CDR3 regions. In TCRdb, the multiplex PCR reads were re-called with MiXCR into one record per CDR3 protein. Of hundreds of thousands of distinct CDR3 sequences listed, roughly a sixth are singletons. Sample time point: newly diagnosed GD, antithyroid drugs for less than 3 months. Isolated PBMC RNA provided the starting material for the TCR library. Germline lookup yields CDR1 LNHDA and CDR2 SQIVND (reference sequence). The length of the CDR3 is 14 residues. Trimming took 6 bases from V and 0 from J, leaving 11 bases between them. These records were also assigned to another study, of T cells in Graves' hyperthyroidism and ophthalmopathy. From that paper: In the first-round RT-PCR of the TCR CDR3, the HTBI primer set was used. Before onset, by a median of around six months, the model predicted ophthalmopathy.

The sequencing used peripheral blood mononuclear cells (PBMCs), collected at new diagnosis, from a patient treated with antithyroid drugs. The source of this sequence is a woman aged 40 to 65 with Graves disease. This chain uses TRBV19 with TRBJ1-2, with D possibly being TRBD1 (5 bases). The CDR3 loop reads CASRGTDTNYGYTF. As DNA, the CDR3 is TGTGCCAGTAGAGGGACGGACACTAACTATGGCTACACCTTC.